This section outlines one T cell receptor beta chain sequence together with its context. The source of the sample is a study of cytomegalovirus exposure and HLA in healthy donors. Amplification used 60 Vbeta primers and 13 Jbeta primers. Generated by immunoSEQ multiplex PCR, the TCRdb table keeps only in-frame clones and is missing some. The sample consists of 100,000 or so clones, about 80% of them appearing once. The CDR3 consists of 15 residues. In germline, CDR1 is MRHNA, CDR2 SNTAGT. Trimming at V came to 5 bases and at J to 2 bases, leaving 4 bases not matched to a gene. This clonotype originated in a man aged 40-49 years in good health and CMV-seronegative. V and J are TRBV6-4 and TRBJ1-5; TRBD1 matches 9 bases. Source material: PBMCs. The CDR3 region has the DNA TGTGCCAGCAGTACTACAGGGGGCGGCAATCAGCCCCAGCATTTT. This translates into CASSTTGGGNQPQHF.